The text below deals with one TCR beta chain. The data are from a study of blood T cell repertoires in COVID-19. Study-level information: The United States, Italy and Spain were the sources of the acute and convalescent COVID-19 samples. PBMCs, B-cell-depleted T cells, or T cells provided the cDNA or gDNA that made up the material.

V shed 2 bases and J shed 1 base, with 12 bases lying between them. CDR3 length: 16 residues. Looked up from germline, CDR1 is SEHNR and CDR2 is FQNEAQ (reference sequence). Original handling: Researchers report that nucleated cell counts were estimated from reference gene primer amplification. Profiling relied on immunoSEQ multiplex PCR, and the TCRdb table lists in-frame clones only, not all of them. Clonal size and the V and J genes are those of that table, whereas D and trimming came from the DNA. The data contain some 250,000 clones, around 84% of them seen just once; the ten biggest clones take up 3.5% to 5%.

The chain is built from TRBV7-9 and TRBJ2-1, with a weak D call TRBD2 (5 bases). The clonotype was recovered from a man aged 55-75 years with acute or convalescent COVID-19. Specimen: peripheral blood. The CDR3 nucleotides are TGTGCCAGCAGCTTATTGGGAGTAGGGTCCTACAATGAGCAGTTCTTC. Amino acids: CASSLLGVGSYNEQFF.